These 3 T cell receptor beta chains share one sample of origin, sequenced in a study of CD8+ T cells in alopecia areata. Extraction and reverse transcription of RNA yielded cDNA as the sequencing template. Some clones are missing from TCRdb's copy, which holds only in-frame ones; the method was immunoSEQ multiplex PCR. This table has about 150,000 clones, about 60% appearing once. The specimen comprised CD4+ T cells sorted from blood, sampled at week 0. The receptors derive from a human donor with alopecia areata.

This clone has just a few counts. This chain joins TRBV4-2 and TRBJ1-5; 7 nucleotides agree with TRBD1. V dropped 5 bases and J dropped 6; count of bases not matched to a gene: 10. From germline, CDR1 is LGHNA and CDR2 YNFKEQ. The CDR3 loop spans 15 amino acids. CDR3 sequence reads: CASSTKDRDAQPQHF. CDR3 nucleotide sequence: TGTGCCAGCAGCACAAAAGACAGGGATGCTCAGCCCCAGCATTTT.

The chain carries TRBV5-6 and TRBJ1-1, with 8 bases lining up with TRBD1. The CDR3 is 13 amino acids. With 4 bases clipped from V and 11 bases from J, the junction kept 10 bases outside the gene matches. CDR1 SGHDT and CDR2 YYEEEE come from the germline V gene. The CDR3 region is CASSRATGDGAFF. CDR3 in DNA: TGTGCCAGCAGCAGAGCGACAGGGGATGGGGCTTTCTTT.

This chain uses TRBV30 with TRBJ2-7; D possibly corresponds to TRBD2 (6 bases). This CDR3 has 12 amino acids. The V gene lost 4 bases and the J gene lost 2 bases, with 9 bases spanning the gap. Germline lookup yields CDR1 GTSNPN and CDR2 SVGIG (reference sequence). The CDR3 loop reads CAWMEGPYEQYF. The CDR3 DNA sequence: TGTGCCTGGATGGAGGGTCCCTACGAGCAGTACTTC.